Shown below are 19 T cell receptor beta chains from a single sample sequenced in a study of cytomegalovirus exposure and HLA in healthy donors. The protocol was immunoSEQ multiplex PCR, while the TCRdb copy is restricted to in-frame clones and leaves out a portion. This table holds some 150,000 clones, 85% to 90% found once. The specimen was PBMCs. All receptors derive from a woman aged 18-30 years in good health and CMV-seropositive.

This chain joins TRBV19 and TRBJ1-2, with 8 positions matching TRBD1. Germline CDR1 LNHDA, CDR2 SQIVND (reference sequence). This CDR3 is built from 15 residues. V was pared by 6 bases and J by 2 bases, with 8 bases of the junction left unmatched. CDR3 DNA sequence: TGTGCCAGTAGCCTCGGACAGGGCACGAACTATGGCTACACCTTC. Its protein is CASSLGQGTNYGYTF.

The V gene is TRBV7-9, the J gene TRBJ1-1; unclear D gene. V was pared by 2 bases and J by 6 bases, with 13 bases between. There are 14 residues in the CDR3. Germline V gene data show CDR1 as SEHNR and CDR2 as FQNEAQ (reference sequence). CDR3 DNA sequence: TGTGCCAGCAGCTTATCCCACCCGGTGGCTGAAGCTTTCTTT. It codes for CASSLSHPVAEAFF.

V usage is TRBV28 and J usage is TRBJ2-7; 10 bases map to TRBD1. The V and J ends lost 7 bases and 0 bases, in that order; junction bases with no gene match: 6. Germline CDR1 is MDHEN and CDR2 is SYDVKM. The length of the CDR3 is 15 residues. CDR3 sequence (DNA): TGTGCCAGCATTGCCGGGACAGGGGTCTCCTACGAGCAGTACTTC. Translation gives CASIAGTGVSYEQYF.

In DNA form, the CDR3 reads TGCGCCAGCAGTAATGGACCGGGACAGTACTATGGCTACACCTTC. This translates into CASSNGPGQYYGYTF. The gene calls are TRBV5-1 and TRBJ1-2; 7 bases align to TRBD1. Looked up from germline, CDR1 is SGHRS and CDR2 is YFSETQ. V was clipped by 5 bases and J by 3 bases; unmatched bases: 10. The CDR3 spans 15 residues. Full variable domain (remainder filled in from reference TRBV5-1 and TRBJ1-2): KAGVTQTPRYLIKTRGQQVTLSCSPISGHRSVSWYQQTPGQGLQFLFEYFSETQRNKGNFPGRFSGRQFSNSRSEMNVSTLELGDSALYLCASSNGPGQYYGYTFGSGTRLTVV.

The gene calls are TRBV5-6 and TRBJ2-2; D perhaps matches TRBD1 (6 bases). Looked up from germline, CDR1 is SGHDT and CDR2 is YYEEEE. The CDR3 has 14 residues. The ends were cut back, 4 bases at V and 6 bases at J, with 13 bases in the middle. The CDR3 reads CASSEQGRAGELFF. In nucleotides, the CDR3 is TGTGCCAGCAGCGAACAGGGTAGGGCCGGGGAGCTGTTTTTT.

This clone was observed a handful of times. As DNA, the CDR3 is TGTGCCAGTAGTCTCCCCGGGGACAGGAAGGACGAGCAGTACTTC. It yields the protein CASSLPGDRKDEQYF. This chain links TRBV19 with TRBJ2-7, with 8 bases matching TRBD1. The CDR3 consists of 15 residues. Germline-derived CDR1 and CDR2 are LNHDA and SQIVND (reference sequence). With V trimmed by 5 bases and J by 5 bases, 11 bases remained unmatched.

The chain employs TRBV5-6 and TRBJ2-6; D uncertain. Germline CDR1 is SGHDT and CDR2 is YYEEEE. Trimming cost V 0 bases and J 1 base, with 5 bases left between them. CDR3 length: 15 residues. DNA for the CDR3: TGTGCCAGCAGCTTGGCAGGTTCTGGGGCCAACGTCCTGACTTTC. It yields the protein CASSLAGSGANVLTF.

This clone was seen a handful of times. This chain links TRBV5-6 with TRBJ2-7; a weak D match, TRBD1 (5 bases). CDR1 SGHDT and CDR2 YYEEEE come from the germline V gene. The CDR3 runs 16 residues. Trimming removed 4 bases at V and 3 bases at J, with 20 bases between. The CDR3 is CASSPTAGHINYEQYF. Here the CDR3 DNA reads TGTGCCAGCAGCCCCACCGCAGGGCACATCAACTACGAGCAGTACTTC.

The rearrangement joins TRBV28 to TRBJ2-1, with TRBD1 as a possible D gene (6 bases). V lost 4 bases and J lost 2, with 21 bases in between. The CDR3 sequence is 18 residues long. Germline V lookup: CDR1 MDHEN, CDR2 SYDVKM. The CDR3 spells CASSCPGWTVLTYNEQFF. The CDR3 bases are TGTGCCAGCAGTTGCCCGGGTTGGACAGTGCTAACCTACAATGAGCAGTTCTTC.

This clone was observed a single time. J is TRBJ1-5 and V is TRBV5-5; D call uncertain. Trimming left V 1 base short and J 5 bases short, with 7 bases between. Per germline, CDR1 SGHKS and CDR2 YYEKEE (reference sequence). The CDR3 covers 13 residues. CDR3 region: CASSLSGDQPQHF. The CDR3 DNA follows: TGTGCCAGCAGCTTGTCCGGAGATCAGCCCCAGCATTTT.

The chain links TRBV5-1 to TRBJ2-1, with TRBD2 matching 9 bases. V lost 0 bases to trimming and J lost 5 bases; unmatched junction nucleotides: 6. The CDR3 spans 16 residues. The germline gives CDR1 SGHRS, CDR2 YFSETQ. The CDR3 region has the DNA TGCGCCAGCAGCTTGGGTTCGCTAGCGGGAAACAATGAGCAGTTCTTC. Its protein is CASSLGSLAGNNEQFF. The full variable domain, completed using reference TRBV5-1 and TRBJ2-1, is KAGVTQTPRYLIKTRGQQVTLSCSPISGHRSVSWYQQTPGQGLQFLFEYFSETQRNKGNFPGRFSGRQFSNSRSEMNVSTLELGDSALYLCASSLGSLAGNNEQFFGPGTRLTVL.

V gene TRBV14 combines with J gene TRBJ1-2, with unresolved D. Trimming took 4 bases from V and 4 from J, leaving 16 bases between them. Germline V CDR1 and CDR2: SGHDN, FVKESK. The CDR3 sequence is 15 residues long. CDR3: CASSPAGLQIYGYTF. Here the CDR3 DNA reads TGTGCCAGCAGCCCCGCAGGTTTGCAAATCTATGGCTACACCTTC.

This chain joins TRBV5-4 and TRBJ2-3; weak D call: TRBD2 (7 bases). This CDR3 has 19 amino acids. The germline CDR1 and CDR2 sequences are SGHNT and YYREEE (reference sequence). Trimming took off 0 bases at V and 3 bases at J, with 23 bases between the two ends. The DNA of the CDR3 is TGTGCCAGCAGCTTGGCCACGGGGGGCACAGGGATATTGACAGATACGCAGTATTTT. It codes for CASSLATGGTGILTDTQYF.

The CDR3 DNA follows: TGTGCTAGTGGTTTGGTATTAGCTAGGGGCGGTGAAAAACTGTTTTTT. It encodes CASGLVLARGGEKLFF. This chain connects TRBV12-5 to TRBJ1-4, with a weak D call TRBD1 (5 bases). This CDR3 has 16 residues. Germline V gene lookup returns CDR1 LGHNT and CDR2 FRNRAP. The ends were cut back, 0 bases at V and 7 bases at J, with 15 bases in the middle.

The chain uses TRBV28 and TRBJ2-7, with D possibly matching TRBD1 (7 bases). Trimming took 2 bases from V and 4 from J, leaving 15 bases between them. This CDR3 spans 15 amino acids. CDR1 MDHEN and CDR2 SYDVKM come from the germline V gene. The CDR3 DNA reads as TGTGCCAGCAGTTTAATCAGGGGGGAGGCTTACGAGCAGTACTTC. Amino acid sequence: CASSLIRGEAYEQYF.

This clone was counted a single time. The CDR3 protein is CASSMGPVTSGGAYEQYF. The CDR3 bases are TGTGCCAGTAGTATGGGTCCAGTTACTAGCGGGGGCGCCTACGAGCAGTACTTC. This rearrangement joins TRBV19 to TRBJ2-7; 11 bases line up with TRBD2. This CDR3 region has 18 residues. After removal of 3 bases from V and 2 bases from J, the junction contained 12 bases not matched to a gene. Germline CDR1 is LNHDA and CDR2 is SQIVND (reference sequence).

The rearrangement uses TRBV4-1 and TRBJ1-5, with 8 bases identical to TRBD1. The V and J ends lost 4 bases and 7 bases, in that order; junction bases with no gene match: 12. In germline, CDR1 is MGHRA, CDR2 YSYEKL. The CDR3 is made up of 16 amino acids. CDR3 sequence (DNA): TGCGCCAGCAGCCCTGGACAGGGTGGGAGAGGCCAGCCCCAGCATTTT. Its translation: CASSPGQGGRGQPQHF.

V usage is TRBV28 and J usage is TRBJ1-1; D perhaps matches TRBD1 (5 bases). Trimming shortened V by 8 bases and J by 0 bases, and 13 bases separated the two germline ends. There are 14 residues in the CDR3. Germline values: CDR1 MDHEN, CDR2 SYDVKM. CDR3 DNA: TGTGCCAGCCGTTCGGGGGGGTTGAACACTGAAGCTTTCTTT. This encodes CASRSGGLNTEAFF.

The CDR3 nucleotides read TGTGCCAGTAAGAGGCTACGGCTTAGCTCCTACAATGAGCAGTTCTTC. Translation: CASKRLRLSSYNEQFF. The rearrangement links TRBV19 to TRBJ2-1; D remains ambiguous. From germline, CDR1 is LNHDA and CDR2 SQIVND (reference sequence). This CDR3 has 16 amino acids. Trimming pared 7 bases from V and 0 bases from J, leaving 16 bases between.